These 17 T cell receptor beta chains came from one sample sequenced in a study of Graves' ophthalmopathy and Graves' hyperthyroidism. TCR beta CDR3 regions were amplified from RNA transcripts. An opening RT-PCR round employed HTBI primers and preceded a second-round multiplex PCR. TCRdb recomputed calls from the multiplex PCR reads with MiXCR, one row per CDR3 protein. The sample consists of about 220,000 distinct CDR3 sequences, 20% to 25% of them appearing once. Sequenced sample: peripheral blood. These receptors were taken from a woman aged 45-65 years with Graves' ophthalmopathy.

This clonotype was picked up a small number of times. The chain links TRBV3-1 to TRBJ2-7; 9 positions agree with TRBD1. The germline CDR1 and CDR2 sequences are LGHDT and YNNKEL (reference sequence). After removal of 1 base from V and 7 bases from J, the junction contained 8 bases not matched to a gene. The CDR3 runs 15 residues. This CDR3 reads CASSQAGTGMWEQYF. The CDR3 region has the DNA TGTGCCAGCAGCCAAGCCGGGACAGGGATGTGGGAGCAGTACTTC.

The chain links TRBV10-3 to TRBJ1-1; 10 bases match TRBD1. This CDR3 spans 13 amino acids. V shed 10 bases, J shed 5 bases, and the junction held 7 bases outside the gene matches. The germline CDR1 and CDR2 sequences are ENHRY and SYGVKD. As DNA, the CDR3 is TGTGCCACCGGGACAGGGGTGGCGACTGAAGCTTTCTTT. Its protein is CATGTGVATEAFF.

The V and J genes are TRBV28 and TRBJ1-5; D remains unclear. This CDR3 is 16 amino acids long. Germline CDR1 MDHEN, CDR2 SYDVKM. V lost 5 bases to trimming and J lost 0 bases, with 14 bases between them. CDR3 nucleotide sequence: TGTGCCAGCAGTGTATTTCAGGTCTTTAGCAATCAGCCCCAGCATTTT. This gives the protein CASSVFQVFSNQPQHF.

Ten or more counts support this clonotype. The CDR3: CASSLGRRYTEAFF. The DNA of the CDR3 is TGTGCCAGCAGTTTAGGCAGGAGGTACACTGAAGCTTTCTTT. The chain uses TRBV28 and TRBJ1-1; no clear D gene. Trimming removed 2 bases from V and 3 bases from J, with 10 bases in between. This CDR3 region has 14 residues. The germline V gene has CDR1 MDHEN and CDR2 SYDVKM.

This clonotype was observed at least ten times. This chain connects TRBV12-3 or TRBV12-4 to TRBJ2-7, with TRBD2 matching over 10 bases. The J segment lost 4 bases and the V segment lost 5 bases, leaving 11 bases of the junction unmatched. The CDR3 extends over 16 amino acids. The CDR3 coding sequence is TGTGCCAGCAGTCCCACTAGCGGGATAAGGAGATACGAGCAGTACTTC. It encodes CASSPTSGIRRYEQYF.

This sequence joins TRBV12-3 or TRBV12-4 and TRBJ2-3; a weak D match, TRBD2 (6 bases). CDR3 length: 14 amino acids. The germline V and J ends were trimmed by 6 bases and 4 bases, with 14 bases remaining between them. The CDR3 here is CASSWRVGSDTQYF. The CDR3 region has the DNA TGTGCCAGCAGCTGGAGGGTAGGGTCAGATACGCAGTATTTT.

This clonotype has at least ten counts. V and J are TRBV11-1 and TRBJ2-7, with 8 bases fitting TRBD2. The V gene end was trimmed by 5 bases and the J gene end by 4 bases; junction bases not matched to a gene: 7. Germline values: CDR1 SGHAT, CDR2 FQDESV (reference sequence). This CDR3 spans 14 amino acids. This CDR3 reads CASSISGTMYEQYF. CDR3 nucleotide sequence: TGTGCCAGCAGCATTAGCGGGACGATGTACGAGCAGTACTTC.

V usage is TRBV2 and J usage is TRBJ1-1; 9 nucleotides agree with TRBD1. The CDR3 has 15 residues. V dropped 4 bases and J dropped 1; count of bases not matched to a gene: 4. Germline-derived CDR1 and CDR2 are SNHLY and FYNNEI. CDR3 amino acids: CASSAGQGRNTEAFF. For the CDR3, the DNA is TGTGCCAGCAGTGCCGGACAGGGGAGGAACACTGAAGCTTTCTTT.

This clonotype was seen ten or more times. The chain carries TRBV6-1 and TRBJ1-5, with D possibly being TRBD1 (6 bases). The germline V and J ends were trimmed by 2 bases and 4 bases, with 12 bases remaining between them. CDR1 MNHNS and CDR2 SASEGT come from the germline V gene. The CDR3 has 15 amino acids. The CDR3 nucleotides read TGTGCCAGCAGTGAATTAGGGGGTGTGAATCAGCCCCAGCATTTT. Its translation is CASSELGGVNQPQHF.

This clonotype was picked up many times. The rearrangement uses TRBV5-1 and TRBJ2-7; unclear D gene. The CDR3 sequence is 14 residues long. V lost 0 bases to trimming and J lost 2 bases, with 9 bases between them. The germline V gene has CDR1 SGHRS and CDR2 YFSETQ. The DNA of the CDR3 is TGCGCCAGCAGCTTGGCCGGCCCCCCCTACGAGCAGTACTTC. This translates into CASSLAGPPYEQYF.

This clonotype was observed at least ten times. The CDR3 nucleotides are TGTGCCAGCACCCGAGCGGGAGTGGGGTACGAGCAGTACTTC. This encodes CASTRAGVGYEQYF. The V call is TRBV27, the J call TRBJ2-7; 8 nucleotides agree with TRBD2. The junction had 9 bases not matched to a gene; V was cut back by 7 bases and J by 4 bases. The CDR3 is made up of 14 amino acids. Looked up from germline, CDR1 is MNHEY and CDR2 is SMNVEV (reference sequence).

This clonotype appeared a few times. The chain uses TRBV11-2 and TRBJ2-3; no clear D gene. CDR1 is SGHAT and CDR2 is FQNNGV in the germline V gene. The CDR3 is 18 amino acids. V dropped 5 bases and J dropped 0 bases, with 21 bases sitting between them. The CDR3 DNA reads as TGTGCCAGCAGCCCATTTCCCGTGCCGTCCGTTAGCACAGATACGCAGTATTTT. Residues: CASSPFPVPSVSTDTQYF.

This clonotype appeared many times. The chain recombines TRBV28 with TRBJ2-7; either TRBD1 or TRBD2 may fit D (5 bases each). The germline CDR1 and CDR2 sequences are MDHEN and SYDVKM. This CDR3 has 11 amino acids. Trimming took off 2 bases at V and 7 bases at J, with 6 bases between the two ends. The CDR3 reads CASSLEGEQYF. CDR3 coding DNA: TGTGCCAGCAGTTTAGAGGGGGAGCAGTACTTC. The full variable domain, rest sourced from reference TRBV28 and TRBJ2-7, is DVKVTQSSRYLVKRTGEKVFLECVQDMDHENMFWYRQDPGLGLRLIYFSYDVKMKEKGDIPEGYSVSREKKERFSLILESASTNQTSMYLCASSLEGEQYFGPGTRLTVT.

This clonotype was counted ten times or more. The V call is TRBV20-1, the J call TRBJ2-5; D perhaps matches TRBD2 (7 bases). Trimming took 6 bases from V and 5 from J, leaving 22 bases between them. The V gene's germline CDR1 is DFQATT and CDR2 SNEGSKA (reference sequence). CDR3 length: 15 residues. In DNA, the CDR3 is TGCAGTGCCCCCAAAGGGGGGGGCTCTGTGGAGACCCAGTACTTC. Protein: CSAPKGGGSVETQYF.

This clonotype was detected ten times or more. The chain has TRBV24-1 and TRBJ2-5, with 10 positions matching TRBD1. The CDR3 runs to 15 residues. Losses at the gene ends were 1 base for V and 4 bases for J; bases not matched to a gene: 2. Germline V gene lookup returns CDR1 KGHDR and CDR2 SFDVKD. This chain's CDR3 is CATSDFRDRGETQYF. In DNA form, the CDR3 reads TGTGCCACCAGTGATTTCCGGGACAGGGGAGAGACCCAGTACTTC.

There are many counts of this clonotype. The chain links TRBV19 to TRBJ1-5; 7 bases fit TRBD1. Germline-derived CDR1 and CDR2 are LNHDA and SQIVND (reference sequence). The V and J ends lost 8 bases and 7 bases, in that order; junction bases with no gene match: 8. The CDR3 spans 13 residues. The CDR3 nucleotides read TGTGCCAGTGGCAGGGGGGAAGGCCAGCCCCAGCATTTT. Residues: CASGRGEGQPQHF.

The chain couples TRBV24-1 to TRBJ1-5; TRBD1 aligns across 9 bases. This CDR3 region has 17 residues. V was clipped by 4 bases and J by 6 bases; unmatched bases: 12. Germline-derived CDR1 and CDR2 are KGHDR and SFDVKD. CDR3 sequence reads: CATSDPGTGISSQPQHF. DNA of the CDR3: TGTGCCACCAGTGACCCCGGGACAGGGATCTCCTCTCAGCCCCAGCATTTT.